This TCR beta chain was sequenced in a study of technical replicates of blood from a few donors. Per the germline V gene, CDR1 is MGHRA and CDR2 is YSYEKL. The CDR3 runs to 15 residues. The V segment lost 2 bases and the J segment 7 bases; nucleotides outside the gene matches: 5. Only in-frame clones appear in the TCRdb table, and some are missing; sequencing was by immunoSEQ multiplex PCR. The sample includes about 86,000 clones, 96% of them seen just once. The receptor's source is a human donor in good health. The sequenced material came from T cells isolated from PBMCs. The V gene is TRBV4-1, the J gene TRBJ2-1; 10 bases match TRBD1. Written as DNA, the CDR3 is TGCGCCAGCAGCCAACCGGGACAGGGGATAAATGAGCAGTTCTTC. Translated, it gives CASSQPGQGINEQFF.